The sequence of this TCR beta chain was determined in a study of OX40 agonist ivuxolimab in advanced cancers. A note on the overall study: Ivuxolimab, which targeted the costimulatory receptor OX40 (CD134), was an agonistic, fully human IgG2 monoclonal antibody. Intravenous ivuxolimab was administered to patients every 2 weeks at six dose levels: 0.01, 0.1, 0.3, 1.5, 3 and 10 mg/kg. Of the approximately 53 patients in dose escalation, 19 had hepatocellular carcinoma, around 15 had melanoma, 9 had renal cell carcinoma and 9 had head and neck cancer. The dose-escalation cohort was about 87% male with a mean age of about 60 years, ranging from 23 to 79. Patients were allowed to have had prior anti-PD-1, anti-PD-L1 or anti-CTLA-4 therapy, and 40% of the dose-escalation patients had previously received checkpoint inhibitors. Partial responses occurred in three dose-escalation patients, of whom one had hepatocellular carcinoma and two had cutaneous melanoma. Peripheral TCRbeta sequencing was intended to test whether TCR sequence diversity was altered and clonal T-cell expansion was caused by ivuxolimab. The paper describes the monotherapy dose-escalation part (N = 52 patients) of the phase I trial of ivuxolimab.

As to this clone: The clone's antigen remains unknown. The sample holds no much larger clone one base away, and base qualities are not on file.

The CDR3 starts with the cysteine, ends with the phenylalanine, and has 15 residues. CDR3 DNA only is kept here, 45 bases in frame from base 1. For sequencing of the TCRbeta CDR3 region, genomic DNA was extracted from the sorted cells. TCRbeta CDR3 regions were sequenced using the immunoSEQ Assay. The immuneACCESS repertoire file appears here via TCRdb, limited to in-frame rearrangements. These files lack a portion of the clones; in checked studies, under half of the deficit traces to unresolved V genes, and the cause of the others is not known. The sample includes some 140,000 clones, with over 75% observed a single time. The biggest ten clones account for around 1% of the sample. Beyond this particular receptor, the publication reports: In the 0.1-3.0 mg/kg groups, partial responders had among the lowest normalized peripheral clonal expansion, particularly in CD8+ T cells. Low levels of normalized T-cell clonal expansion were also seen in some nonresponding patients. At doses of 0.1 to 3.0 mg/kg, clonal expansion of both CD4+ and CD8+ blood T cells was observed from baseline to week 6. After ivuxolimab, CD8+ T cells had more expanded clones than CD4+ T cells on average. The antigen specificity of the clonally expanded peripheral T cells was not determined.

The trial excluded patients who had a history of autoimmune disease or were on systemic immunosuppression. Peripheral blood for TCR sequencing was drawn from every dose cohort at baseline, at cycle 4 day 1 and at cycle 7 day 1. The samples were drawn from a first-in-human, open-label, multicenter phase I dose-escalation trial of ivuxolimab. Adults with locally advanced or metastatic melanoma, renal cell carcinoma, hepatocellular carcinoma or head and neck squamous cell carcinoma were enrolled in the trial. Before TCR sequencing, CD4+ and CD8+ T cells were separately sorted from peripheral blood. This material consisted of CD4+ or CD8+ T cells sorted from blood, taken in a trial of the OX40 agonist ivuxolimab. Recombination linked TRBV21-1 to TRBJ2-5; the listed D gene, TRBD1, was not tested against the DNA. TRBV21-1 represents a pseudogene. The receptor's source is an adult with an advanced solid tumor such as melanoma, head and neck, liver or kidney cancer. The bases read TGTGCCAGCAGCACCCCCGCACAGAGCCAAGAGACCCAGTACTTC. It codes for CASSTPAQSQETQYF.